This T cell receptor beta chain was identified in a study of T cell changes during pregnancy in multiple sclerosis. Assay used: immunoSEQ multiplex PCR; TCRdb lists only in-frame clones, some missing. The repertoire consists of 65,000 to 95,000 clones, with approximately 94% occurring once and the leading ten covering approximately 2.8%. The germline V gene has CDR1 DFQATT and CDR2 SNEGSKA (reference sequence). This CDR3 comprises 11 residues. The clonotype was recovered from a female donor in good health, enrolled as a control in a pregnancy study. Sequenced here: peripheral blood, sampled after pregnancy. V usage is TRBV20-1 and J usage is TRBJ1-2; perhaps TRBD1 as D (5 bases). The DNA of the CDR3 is TGCAGCCTTTATTGGGGCTCTGGCTACACCTTC. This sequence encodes CSLYWGSGYTF.